The rows below give T cell receptor beta chains drawn from one sample of a study of shared clonotypes between healthy human individuals. Clones were sequenced by immunoSEQ multiplex PCR, and TCRdb holds only the in-frame ones, with some missing. The sample lists around 510,000 clones, roughly 95% occurring once. The sample taken for sequencing was naive CD4+ T cells sorted from blood. The receptors stem from a woman under 40 in good health. The conserved cysteine and the conserved F or W are not part of the CDR3 here. Each record gives: V gene, D gene, CDR3 protein. D genes are given only for firm matches.

>TRBV25-1|-
ASPKISGEGADTEAF
>TRBV14|-
ASSQDPRFLNTEAF
>TRBV18|-
ASSPPGSGNTIY
>TRBV7-9|-
ASSIGTSFGYT
>TRBV28|-
ASSLVQPQH
>TRBV5-5|TRBD1
ASSINRGETQY
>TRBV7-9|TRBD2
ASSLVSLAGEGQY
>TRBV28|TRBD1
ASSFSARDRAKY
>TRBV28|-
ASSPGGLLTYNEQF
>TRBV4-1|-
ASSPDRVNTEAF
>TRBV6-1|-
ASMGRVANTGELF
>TRBV2|TRBD2
ASSGVAGYYEQY
>TRBV4-1|-
ASSDIGLGEQY
>TRBV6-5|-
ASSSERWSYEQY
>TRBV18|TRBD2
ASSPLREVYYEQY
>TRBV28|-
ASRGGGGYGYT
>TRBV5-1|-
ASSPTLIGGAHYGYT
>TRBV4-1|-
ASGPRDRRGVGANVLT
>TRBV6-1|-
ASSVTGQSQPQH
>TRBV4-1|-
ASSQIQGVSAEQY
>TRBV7-9|-
ASSSDGYEQY
>TRBV28|TRBD1
ASKKTGATNTGELF
>TRBV19|-
ASSIRDKQPQH
>TRBV25-1|TRBD1
ASSDLGTASTDTQY
>TRBV10-3|-
AISESPPADTGELF
>TRBV5-6|TRBD1
ACAPGTGNYGYT